The rows below give T cell receptor beta chains drawn from one sample of a study of CXCR3-negative and CXCR3-positive naive CD8 T cells. TCRdb processed the 5' RACE reads again and assigns one entry to each CDR3 protein, with no DNA. Recorded for this sample: around 63,000 distinct CDR3 sequences. Material: naive CXCR3+ CD8+ T cells from blood. These receptors all come from a human donor in good health. Some clones in this sample may be carry-over from other donors' samples. Each CDR3 is given with its conserved first and last residue. Size is omitted from some rows. Given values are once, few, many or a class for expanded clones.

len	abundance	v_gene	j_gene	CDR3aa
18	NA	TRBV28	TRBJ2-1	CASSSGLAGASSYNEQFF
14	NA	TRBV7-6	TRBJ2-1	CASSSRRGVDEQFF
13	NA	TRBV5-5	TRBJ2-7	CASSPQSSYEQYF
13	NA	TRBV30	TRBJ2-2	CAWNYRGGEGLFF
12	NA	TRBV29-1	TRBJ2-7	CSVEGSPYEQYF
15	NA	TRBV10-3	TRBJ1-2	CAISEIDSDSYGYTF
17	NA	TRBV7-2	TRBJ2-3	CASSLTVAGAYTDTQYF
14	NA	TRBV20-1	TRBJ2-7	CSASANFPPDEQYF
11	NA	TRBV27	TRBJ1-1	CASRAGTEAFF
16	NA	TRBV2	TRBJ2-1	CASPLGREDFYNEQFF
15	NA	TRBV14	TRBJ2-4	CASSQIQGLENIQYF
17	NA	TRBV6-5	TRBJ2-3	CASSSETPHGGTDTQYF
18	NA	TRBV7-9	TRBJ2-6	CASSLRGSDSSGANVLTF
13	NA	TRBV9	TRBJ2-7	CASSVAGTDEQYF
16	NA	TRBV5-1	TRBJ2-1	CASSLRARVSYNEQFF
14	NA	TRBV4-1	TRBJ1-2	CASSQRQGDYGYTF
14	NA	TRBV11-2	TRBJ2-7	CASSPVRLLDEQYF
12	NA	TRBV6-6	TRBJ1-1	CASRLPDGEAFF
14	NA	TRBV5-1	TRBJ1-5	CASSLDRNGQPQHF
17	NA	TRBV6-5	TRBJ2-4	CASSPRDPGISKNIQYF
14	NA	TRBV20-1	TRBJ1-5	CSATNRDSNQPQHF
12	NA	TRBV28	TRBJ2-7	CASSFSLYEQYF
13	NA	TRBV29-1	TRBJ1-1	CSVEGGINPEAFF
16	NA	TRBV7-9	TRBJ2-3	CASSLFRGAGTDTQYF
12	NA	TRBV6-2/TRBV6-3	TRBJ2-3	CASKAGTDTQYF
15	NA	TRBV6-2/TRBV6-3	TRBJ2-1	CATREQGSLCNEQFF
17	NA	TRBV7-9	TRBJ2-6	CASSAPGHHSGANVLTF
16	NA	TRBV25-1	TRBJ2-1	CASSETWDREYNEQFF
15	NA	TRBV20-1	TRBJ2-7	CSARGDVGRIYEQYF
15	NA	TRBV6-1	TRBJ2-7	CASSEPGQGTYEQYF
12	NA	TRBV29-1	TRBJ1-2	CSVEDGPWGYTF
15	NA	TRBV7-9	TRBJ1-2	CASSLVFRQGYGYTF
13	NA	TRBV4-1	TRBJ2-7	CASSQLGAGEQYF
15	NA	TRBV7-2	TRBJ1-2	CASSLGSGIIYGYTF
16	medium-sized	TRBV10-3	TRBJ1-1	CAISEPGQGMNTEAFF
14	NA	TRBV7-3	TRBJ1-1	CASSPAGGHTEAFF
16	NA	TRBV29-1	TRBJ1-2	CSVRTRGPGEGRGYTF
14	NA	TRBV7-9	TRBJ2-7	CASSAAGTAYEQYF
12	NA	TRBV29-1	TRBJ2-7	CSVDVSGDEQYF
19	NA	TRBV3-1	TRBJ2-1	CASSQVAGGAGKSYNEQFF